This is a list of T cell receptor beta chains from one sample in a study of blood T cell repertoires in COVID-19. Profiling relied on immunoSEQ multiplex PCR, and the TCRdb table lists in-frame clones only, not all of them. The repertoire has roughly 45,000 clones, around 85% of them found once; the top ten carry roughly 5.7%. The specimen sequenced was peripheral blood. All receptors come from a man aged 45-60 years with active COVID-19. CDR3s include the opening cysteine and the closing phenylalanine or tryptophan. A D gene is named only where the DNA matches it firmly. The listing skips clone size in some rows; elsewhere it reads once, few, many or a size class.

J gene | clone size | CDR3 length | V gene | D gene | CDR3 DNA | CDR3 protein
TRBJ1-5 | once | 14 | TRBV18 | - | TGTGCCAGCTCCCTGGGACACTCTAATCAGCCCCAGCATTTT | CASSLGHSNQPQHF
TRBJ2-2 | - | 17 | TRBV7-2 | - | TGTGCCAGCAGCTTAGCCGTTGTGGGGGGTTCCACCGGGGAGCTGTTTTTT | CASSLAVVGGSTGELFF
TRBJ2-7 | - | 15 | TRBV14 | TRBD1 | TGTGCCAGCAGCCAACGGGACAGCCGATCTACCGAGCAGTACTTC | CASSQRDSRSTEQYF
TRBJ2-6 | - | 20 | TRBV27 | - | TGTGCCAGCAGTTTATCTCCGTGGCTAGGACGGACATCTGGGGCCAACGTCCTGACTTTC | CASSLSPWLGRTSGANVLTF
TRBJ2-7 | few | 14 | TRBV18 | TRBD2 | TGTGCCAGCTCACCAGTCGAGCGGGACTACGAGCAGTACTTC | CASSPVERDYEQYF
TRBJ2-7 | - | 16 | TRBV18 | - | TGTGCCAGCTCACCACGGGAGCAAACGGACCTTTACGAGCAGTACTTC | CASSPREQTDLYEQYF
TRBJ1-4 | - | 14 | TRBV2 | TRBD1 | TGTGCCAGCAGTCAGACAGGGGGCTGGGAAAAACTGTTTTTT | CASSQTGGWEKLFF
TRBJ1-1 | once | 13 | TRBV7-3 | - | TGTGCCAGCAGCTTAGACCGGGTCACTGAAGCTTTCTTT | CASSLDRVTEAFF
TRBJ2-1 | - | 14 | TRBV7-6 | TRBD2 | TGTGCCAGCATCCCCGGACTAGCGGTGGCTGAGCAGTTCTTC | CASIPGLAVAEQFF
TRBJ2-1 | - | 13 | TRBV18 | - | TGTGCCAGCTCACTAGAATATTCGGAGGAGCAGTTCTTC | CASSLEYSEEQFF
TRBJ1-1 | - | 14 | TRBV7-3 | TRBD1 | TGTGCCAGCAGCGTGGGACAGGGTAACACTGAAGCTTTCTTT | CASSVGQGNTEAFF
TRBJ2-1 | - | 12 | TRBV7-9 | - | TGTGCCAGCACAGCCCAGGGCAATGAGCAGTTCTTC | CASTAQGNEQFF
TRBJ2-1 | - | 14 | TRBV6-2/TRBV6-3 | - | TGTGCCAGCAGTTACGGGCACTTCTACAATGAGCAGTTCTTC | CASSYGHFYNEQFF
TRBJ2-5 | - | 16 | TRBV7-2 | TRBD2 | TGTGCCAGCAGCTTAGCGGCGGGAGGGCCTCGGGAGACCCAGTACTTC | CASSLAAGGPRETQYF
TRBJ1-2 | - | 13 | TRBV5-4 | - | TGTGCCAGCAGCCTGGACGGAGGGGCCAGCGAGACCTTC | CASSLDGGASETF
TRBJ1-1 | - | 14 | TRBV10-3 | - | TGTGCCATCAGACAGGGTCCCGTGAACACTGAAGCTTTCTTT | CAIRQGPVNTEAFF
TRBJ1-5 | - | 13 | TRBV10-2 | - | TGCGCCAGCAACTACGGGATGAATCAGCCCCAGCATTTT | CASNYGMNQPQHF
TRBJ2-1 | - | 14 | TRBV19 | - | TGTGCCAGTAAAAAACAATCCATTTACAATGAGCAGTTCTTC | CASKKQSIYNEQFF
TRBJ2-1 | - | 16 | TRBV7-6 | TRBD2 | TGTGCCAGCAGCTTATCTCCGGCGGGAGCGGGTAATGAGCAGTTCTTC | CASSLSPAGAGNEQFF
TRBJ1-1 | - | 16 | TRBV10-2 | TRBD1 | TGCGCCAGCACCTCAGACAGGGGCGGGAAGAACACTGAAGCTTTCTTT | CASTSDRGGKNTEAFF
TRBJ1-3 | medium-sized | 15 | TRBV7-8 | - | TGTGCCAGCAGCTCGGGCGGGTCCCCTGGAAACACCATATATTTT | CASSSGGSPGNTIYF
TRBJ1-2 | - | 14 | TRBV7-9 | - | TGTGCCAGCAGCTTCAACACCGCTAACTATGGCTACACCTTC | CASSFNTANYGYTF
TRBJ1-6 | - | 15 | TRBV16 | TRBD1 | TGTGCCAGCAGCAACCTAGGACAGGGGGATTCTCCCCTCCACTTT | CASSNLGQGDSPLHF
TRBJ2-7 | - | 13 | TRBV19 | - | TGTGCCAGTAGTATGACAGGATCCTACGAGCAGTACTTC | CASSMTGSYEQYF
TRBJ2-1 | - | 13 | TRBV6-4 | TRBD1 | TGTGCCAGCAGCCAGGGGGCCTACAATGAGCAGTTCTTC | CASSQGAYNEQFF
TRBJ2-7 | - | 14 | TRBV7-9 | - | TGTGCCAGCAGCCTTAACAGTCAGCCCTACGAGCAGTACTTC | CASSLNSQPYEQYF
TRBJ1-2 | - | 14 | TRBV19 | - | TGTGCCAGTAGTATACGCGGGCAGGGGTATGGCTACACCTTC | CASSIRGQGYGYTF
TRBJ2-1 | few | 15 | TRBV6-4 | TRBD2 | TGTGCCAGCAGTCGACTAGCGGGGTCGGACAATGAGCAGTTCTTC | CASSRLAGSDNEQFF
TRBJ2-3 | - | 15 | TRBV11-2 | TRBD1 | TGTGCCAGCAGCCGACAGGGCCGCTTTGCGGATACGCAGTATTTT | CASSRQGRFADTQYF
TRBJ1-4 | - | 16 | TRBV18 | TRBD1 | TGTGCCAGCTCACCGAGACAGGGGGCAACTAATGAAAAACTGTTTTTT | CASSPRQGATNEKLFF
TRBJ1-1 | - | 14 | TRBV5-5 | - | TGTGCCAGCAGCCAAATCCAGGGGTCCACTGAAGCTTTCTTT | CASSQIQGSTEAFF
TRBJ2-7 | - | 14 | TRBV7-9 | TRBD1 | TGTGCCAGCAGCTCGGGACAGGGGACCTACGAGCAGTACTTC | CASSSGQGTYEQYF
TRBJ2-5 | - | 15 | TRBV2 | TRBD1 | TGTGCCAGCAGCAGGACAGGGTCTCCGGAAGAGACCCAGTACTTC | CASSRTGSPEETQYF
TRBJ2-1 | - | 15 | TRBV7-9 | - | TGTGCCAGCAGCAAAGGGTTAGGGGTGGACAATGAGCAGTTCTTC | CASSKGLGVDNEQFF
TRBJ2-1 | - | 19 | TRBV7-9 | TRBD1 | TGTGCCAGCAGCTTACGTGGACAGGGGGCGATAAGCTCCTACAATGAGCAGTTCTTC | CASSLRGQGAISSYNEQFF
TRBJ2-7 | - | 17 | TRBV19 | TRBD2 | TGTGCCAGTAGTAGCGGACTAGCGGGAGAGGTTGGTTACGAGCAGTACTTC | CASSSGLAGEVGYEQYF
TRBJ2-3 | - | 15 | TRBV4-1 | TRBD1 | TGCGCCAGCAGCCAGGGTCAGGGGGCGAAAGATACGCAGTATTTT | CASSQGQGAKDTQYF
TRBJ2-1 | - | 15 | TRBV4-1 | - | TGCGCCAGCAGCCTCGGACTTTACTCCTACAATGAGCAGTTCTTC | CASSLGLYSYNEQFF
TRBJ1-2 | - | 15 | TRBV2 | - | TGTGCCAGCAGTATCTTGGACAGCTCTATTGATGGCTACACCTTC | CASSILDSSIDGYTF
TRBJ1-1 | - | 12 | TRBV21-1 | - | TGTGCCAGCAGCAAAGGAAAACGGGAAGCTTTCTTT | CASSKGKREAFF
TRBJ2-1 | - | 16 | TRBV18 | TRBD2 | TGTGCCAGCTCACCTGGCGGGGGGGCGAACTACAATGAGCAGTTCTTC | CASSPGGGANYNEQFF
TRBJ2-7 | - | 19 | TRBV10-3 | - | TGTGCCATCAGTGGGCCGGGGATTTCGGCAGGGGATTTTTTCTACGAGCAGTACTTC | CAISGPGISAGDFFYEQYF
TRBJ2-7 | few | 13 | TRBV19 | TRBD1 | TGTGCCACCCGGGACAGGGGGCTGTACGAGCAGTACTTC | CATRDRGLYEQYF
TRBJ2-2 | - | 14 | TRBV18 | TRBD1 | TGTGCCAGCTCATGGGACAGGGGAACCGGGGAGCTGTTTTTT | CASSWDRGTGELFF
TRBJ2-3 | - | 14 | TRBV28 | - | TGTGCCAGCAGTCTCGGACAAGCCACAGATACGCAGTATTTT | CASSLGQATDTQYF
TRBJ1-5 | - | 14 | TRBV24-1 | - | TGTGCCACCCAGGGAACCTATAGCAATCAGCCCCAGCATTTT | CATQGTYSNQPQHF
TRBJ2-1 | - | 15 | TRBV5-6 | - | TGTGCCAGCAGCTTGGGCCCTAGCTCCTACAATGAGCAGTTCTTC | CASSLGPSSYNEQFF
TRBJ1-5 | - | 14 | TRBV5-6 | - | TGTGCCAGCAGCTCGGACAAGGAGGGCCAGCCCCAGCATTTT | CASSSDKEGQPQHF
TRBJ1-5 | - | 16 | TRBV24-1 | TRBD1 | TGTGCCACCAGTGACGCCGGGACAGGGGGCGGTCAGCCCCAGCATTTT | CATSDAGTGGGQPQHF
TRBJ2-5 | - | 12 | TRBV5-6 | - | TGTGCCAGCAGCTTGTTCGGGGAGACCCAGTACTTC | CASSLFGETQYF
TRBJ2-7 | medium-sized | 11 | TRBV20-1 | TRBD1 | TGCAGTGGACAGGGCAACTACGAGCAGTACTTC | CSGQGNYEQYF
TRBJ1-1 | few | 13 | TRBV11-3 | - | TGTGCCAGCAGCTTAGGAGGAGGTGGTGAAGCTTTCTTT | CASSLGGGGEAFF
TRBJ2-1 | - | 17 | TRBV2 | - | TGTGCCAGCAGTGCCTCTCTCGGGACACCAAAGGACAATGAGCAGTTCTTC | CASSASLGTPKDNEQFF